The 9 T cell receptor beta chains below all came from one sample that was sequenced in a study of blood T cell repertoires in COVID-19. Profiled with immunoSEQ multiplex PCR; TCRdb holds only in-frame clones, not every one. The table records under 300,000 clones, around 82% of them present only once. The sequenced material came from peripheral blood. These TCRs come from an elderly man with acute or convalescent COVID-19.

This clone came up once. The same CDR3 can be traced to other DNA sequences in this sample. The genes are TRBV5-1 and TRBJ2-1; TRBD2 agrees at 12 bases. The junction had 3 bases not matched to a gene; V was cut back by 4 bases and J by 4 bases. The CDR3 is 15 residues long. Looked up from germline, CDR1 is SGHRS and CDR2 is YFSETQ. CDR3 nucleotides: TGCGCCAGCAGCCTAGGGACTAGCGGGTACAATGAGCAGTTCTTC. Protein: CASSLGTSGYNEQFF.

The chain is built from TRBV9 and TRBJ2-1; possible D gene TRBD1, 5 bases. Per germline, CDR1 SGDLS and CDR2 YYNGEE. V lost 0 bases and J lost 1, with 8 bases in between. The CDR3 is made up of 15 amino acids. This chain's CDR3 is CASSVDGASYNEQFF. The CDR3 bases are TGTGCCAGCAGCGTAGATGGGGCGTCCTACAATGAGCAGTTCTTC.

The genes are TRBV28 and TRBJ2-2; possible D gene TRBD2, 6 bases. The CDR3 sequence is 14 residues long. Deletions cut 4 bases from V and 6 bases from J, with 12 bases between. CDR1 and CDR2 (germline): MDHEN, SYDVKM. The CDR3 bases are TGTGCCAGCAGTTCCCCGGGGGTTTCCGGGGAGCTGTTTTTT. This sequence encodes CASSSPGVSGELFF.

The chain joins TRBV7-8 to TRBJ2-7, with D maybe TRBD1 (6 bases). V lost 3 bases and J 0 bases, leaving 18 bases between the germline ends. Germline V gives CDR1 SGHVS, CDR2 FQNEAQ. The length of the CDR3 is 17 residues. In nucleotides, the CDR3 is TGTGCCAGCAGCTTGGCCGATCAGGACAGATACTCCTACGAGCAGTACTTC. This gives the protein CASSLADQDRYSYEQYF.

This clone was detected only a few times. The CDR3 loop reads CASSGQGWEKLFF. For the CDR3, the DNA is TGTGCCAGCAGCGGACAGGGGTGGGAAAAACTGTTTTTT. The V gene is TRBV19, the J gene TRBJ1-4; 9 nucleotides align to TRBD1. The J segment lost 8 bases and the V segment lost 9 bases, leaving 7 bases of the junction unmatched. Germline V gene data show CDR1 as LNHDA and CDR2 as SQIVND (reference sequence). CDR3 length equals 13 residues. Full variable domain (rest looked up from reference TRBV19 and TRBJ1-4): DGGITQSPKYLFRKEGQNVTLSCEQNLNHDAMYWYRQDPGQGLRLIYYSQIVNDFQKGDIAEGYSVSREKKESFPLTVTSAQKNPTAFYLCASSGQGWEKLFFGSGTQLSVL.

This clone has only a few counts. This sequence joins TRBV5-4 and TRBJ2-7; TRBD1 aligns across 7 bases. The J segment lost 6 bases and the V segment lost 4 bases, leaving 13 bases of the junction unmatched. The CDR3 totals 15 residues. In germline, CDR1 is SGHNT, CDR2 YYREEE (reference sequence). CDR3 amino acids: CASSQENRQGSEQYF. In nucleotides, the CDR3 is TGTGCCAGCAGCCAAGAAAACCGACAGGGAAGCGAGCAGTACTTC.

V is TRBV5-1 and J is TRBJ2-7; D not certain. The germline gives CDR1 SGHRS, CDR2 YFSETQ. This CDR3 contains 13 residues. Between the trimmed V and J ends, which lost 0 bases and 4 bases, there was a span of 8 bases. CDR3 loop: CASSLDSRYEQYF. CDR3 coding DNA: TGCGCCAGCAGCTTGGACAGTCGGTACGAGCAGTACTTC.

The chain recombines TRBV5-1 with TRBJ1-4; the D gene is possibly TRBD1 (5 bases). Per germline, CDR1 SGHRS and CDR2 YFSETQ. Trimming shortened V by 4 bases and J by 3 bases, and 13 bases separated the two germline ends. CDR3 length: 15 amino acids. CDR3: CASSTYGGANEKLFF. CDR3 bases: TGCGCCAGCAGCACCTACGGGGGAGCTAATGAAAAACTGTTTTTT.

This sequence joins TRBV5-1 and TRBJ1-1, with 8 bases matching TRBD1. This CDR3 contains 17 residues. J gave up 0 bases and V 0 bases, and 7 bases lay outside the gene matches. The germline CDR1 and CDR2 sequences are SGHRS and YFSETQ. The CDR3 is CASSLGYLTGVNTEAFF. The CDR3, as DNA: TGCGCCAGCAGCTTGGGGTACTTGACAGGGGTGAACACTGAAGCTTTCTTT.